The next 17 T cell receptor beta chains were all read from a single sample in a study of Graves' ophthalmopathy and Graves' hyperthyroidism. Amplified TCR beta CDR3 regions were obtained using RNA transcripts as template. The first-round RT-PCR employed HTBI primers together with the Qiagen OneStep RT-PCR kit. A multiplex PCR was then performed as the second round. MiXCR, run by TCRdb on the multiplex PCR reads, gives a single entry per CDR3 protein. The table records roughly 700,000 distinct CDR3 sequences, 40% of them present only once. What was sequenced was peripheral blood. These receptors all come from an adult man with Graves' ophthalmopathy.

The V gene is TRBV7-9, the J gene TRBJ1-6, with TRBD1 matching over 9 bases. The CDR3 contains 16 residues. Germline-derived CDR1 and CDR2 are SEHNR and FQNEAQ (reference sequence). Trimming removed 2 bases from V and 10 bases from J; junction bases left unmatched: 9. The chain's CDR3 is CASSLIAGTGHSPLHF. As DNA, the CDR3 is TGTGCCAGCAGCTTAATAGCCGGGACAGGGCACTCACCCCTCCACTTT.

The genes are TRBV20-1 and TRBJ1-5, with no clear D. This CDR3 region has 13 residues. V was cut by 4 bases and J by 3 bases, with 10 bases left in between. The germline V gene has CDR1 DFQATT and CDR2 SNEGSKA (reference sequence). The CDR3 DNA follows: TGCAGTGCTACAGTATCCATCAATCAGCCCCAGCATTTT. Translated, it gives CSATVSINQPQHF.

This clonotype was detected a few times. The genes are TRBV9 and TRBJ1-6; 10 positions match TRBD1. J was trimmed by 9 bases and V by 7 bases; bases with no gene match: 7. CDR1 is SGDLS and CDR2 is YYNGEE in the germline V gene. The CDR3 covers 14 residues. CDR3 residues: CASSPDRGSSPLHF. The CDR3 bases are TGTGCCAGCTCGCCGGACAGGGGGAGTTCACCCCTCCACTTT. The whole variable domain, remainder taken from reference TRBV9 and TRBJ1-6, is DSGVTQTPKHLITATGQRVTLRCSPRSGDLSVYWYQQSLDQGLQFLIQYYNGEERAKGNILERFSAQQFPDLHSELNLSSLELGDSALYFCASSPDRGSSPLHFGNGTRLTVT.

The chain employs TRBV19 and TRBJ1-1; D may be TRBD1 (6 bases). Looked up from germline, CDR1 is LNHDA and CDR2 is SQIVND (reference sequence). V was clipped by 1 base and J by 5 bases, with 14 bases between them. CDR3 length equals 15 residues. The CDR3 region is CASSIGTVPKTEAFF. The DNA of the CDR3 is TGTGCCAGTAGTATAGGGACAGTCCCGAAGACTGAAGCTTTCTTT.

This chain uses TRBV20-1 with TRBJ2-7; possibly TRBD1 or TRBD2 for D (6 bases each). This CDR3 spans 14 amino acids. Germline assignment: CDR1 DFQATT and CDR2 SNEGSKA (reference sequence). V lost 2 bases and J lost 5, with 16 bases in between. This chain's CDR3 is CSARRGNREDEQYF. The CDR3 DNA reads as TGCAGTGCTAGACGTGGTAACAGGGAGGACGAGCAGTACTTC.

V and J are TRBV29-1 and TRBJ2-5; TRBD2 might be the D (5 bases). V shed 5 bases and J shed 5 bases, with 9 bases lying between them. The germline V gene has CDR1 SQVTM and CDR2 ANQGSEA. The length of the CDR3 is 11 residues. The CDR3 here is CSVLTGETQYF. The CDR3 DNA is TGCAGCGTTTTAACGGGGGAGACCCAGTACTTC.

V and J are TRBV19 and TRBJ2-7, with D tentatively TRBD1 or TRBD2 (5 bases each). V was shortened by 2 bases and J by 1 base, with 12 bases between the two germline ends. The CDR3 spans 15 residues. CDR1 and CDR2 (germline): LNHDA, SQIVND (reference sequence). CDR3 loop: CASSILRGDSYEQYF. The CDR3 nucleotides read TGTGCCAGTAGTATACTACGAGGGGATTCCTACGAGCAGTACTTC.

The genes are TRBV25-1 and TRBJ2-5; 14 nucleotides match TRBD2. This CDR3 comprises 16 residues. V was pared by 4 bases and J by 5 bases, with 6 bases of the junction left unmatched. CDR1 is MGHDK, CDR2 SYGVNS, per germline. This CDR3 reads CASSVGTSGSSETQYF. The DNA of the CDR3 is TGTGCCAGCAGTGTCGGGACTAGCGGGAGCTCGGAGACCCAGTACTTC.

The gene calls are TRBV6-5 and TRBJ2-6; no clear D. The CDR3 totals 16 residues. The germline V and J ends were trimmed by 5 bases and 2 bases, with 13 bases remaining between them. Per the germline V gene, CDR1 is MNHEY and CDR2 is SVGAGI. The DNA of the CDR3 is TGTGCCAGCAGTCTAGGGTCAGTTCCTGGGGCCAACGTCCTGACTTTC. Protein sequence: CASSLGSVPGANVLTF.

This clonotype appeared a few times. The chain uses TRBV6-5 and TRBJ1-1, with a tentative D call TRBD1 (5 bases). The CDR3 has 14 residues. V was pared by 5 bases and J by 3 bases, with 13 bases between. CDR1 is MNHEY and CDR2 is SVGAGI in the germline V gene. CDR3 sequence: CASSKMQGDTEAFF. The CDR3 nucleotides are TGTGCCAGCAGTAAAATGCAGGGTGACACTGAAGCTTTCTTT.

The V call is TRBV20-1, the J call TRBJ2-7, with a possible D match to TRBD2 (6 bases). Germline CDR1 reads DFQATT; CDR2 reads SNEGSKA (reference sequence). The CDR3 consists of 17 residues. The ends were cut back, 1 base at V and 2 bases at J, with 21 bases in the middle. CDR3 in DNA: TGCAGTGCTAGAGCTACTAACGGGGGTGTTTCGGCCTACGAGCAGTACTTC. Amino acid sequence: CSARATNGGVSAYEQYF.

V and J are TRBV2 and TRBJ1-6, with 10 bases fitting TRBD1. The V and J ends lost 6 bases and 5 bases, in that order; junction bases with no gene match: 7. CDR1 SNHLY and CDR2 FYNNEI come from the germline V gene. The CDR3 consists of 16 residues. The chain's CDR3 is CASSPGQGTDNSPLHF. The CDR3 nucleotides read TGTGCCAGCAGCCCGGGACAGGGGACAGATAATTCACCCCTCCACTTT.

A note on this clonotype: Just one base apart from a much larger clone, this may be a read error. The chain combines TRBV29-1 with TRBJ2-7, with TRBD2 as a possible D gene (7 bases). The V gene's germline CDR1 is SQVTM and CDR2 ANQGSEA. V was clipped by 3 bases and J by 2 bases, with 14 bases between them. The CDR3 totals 14 residues. CDR3 amino acids: CSVDTSGDTYEQYF. In DNA, the CDR3 is TGCAGCGTTGATACAAGCGGGGACACCTACGAGCAGTACTTC.

This clonotype turned up a few times. The CDR3 here is CAAGAGTSGGYEQYF. The CDR3 bases are TGTGCCGCCGGGGCGGGGACTAGCGGGGGCTACGAGCAGTACTTC. The chain employs TRBV10-3 and TRBJ2-7, with TRBD2 matching 14 bases. The J segment lost 3 bases and the V segment lost 11 bases, leaving 9 bases of the junction unmatched. The CDR3 runs 15 residues. CDR1 ENHRY and CDR2 SYGVKD come from the germline V gene.

This clonotype was observed many times. The genes are TRBV29-1 and TRBJ2-7; maybe TRBD1 (6 bases). The CDR3 covers 14 residues. CDR1 SQVTM and CDR2 ANQGSEA come from the germline V gene. V lost 0 bases and J 3 bases, leaving 12 bases between the germline ends. The CDR3 nucleotides are TGCAGCGTTGAAGATCGTGGCAGGGGCTACGAGCAGTACTTC. Protein: CSVEDRGRGYEQYF.

This clonotype was recorded many times. The CDR3 loop reads CAISEQGNTEAFF. The CDR3 DNA follows: TGTGCCATCAGTGAACAGGGTAACACTGAAGCTTTCTTT. This chain connects TRBV10-3 to TRBJ1-1; possible D gene TRBD1, 6 bases. This CDR3 contains 13 residues. With 3 bases removed from V and 2 bases from J, the gap between germline ends came to 7 bases. Germline CDR1 is ENHRY and CDR2 is SYGVKD.

The gene calls are TRBV20-1 and TRBJ1-2, with D perhaps matching TRBD1 (6 bases). Germline values: CDR1 DFQATT, CDR2 SNEGSKA (reference sequence). V lost 6 bases to trimming and J lost 6 bases, with 23 bases between them. The CDR3 is 15 amino acids. CDR3 sequence reads: CSAHRGAGSPDGYTF. The CDR3 nucleotides are TGCAGTGCCCACCGGGGGGCAGGGTCCCCGGATGGCTACACCTTC.